These 32 T cell receptor beta chains were sequenced from one sample in a study of blood T cells in healthy people across ages. Primers used in a second PCR of about 6 to 12 cycles were a sample-barcoded 5' primer and a J-beta primer mix. One entry per CDR3 protein, called by TCRdb with MiXCR from the 5' RACE reads. The table shows 700,000 or so distinct CDR3 sequences, with 40% to 45% occurring only once. Sequencing used blood. Every receptor here comes from a man older than 75 in good health.

A single count supports this clonotype. Here the CDR3 DNA reads TGTGCCAGCAGTTTGACTAGCGGGAGTAATGAGCAGTACTTC. It is translated as CASSLTSGSNEQYF. The V gene is TRBV6-4, the J gene TRBJ2-5, with TRBD2 matching over 12 bases. Looked up from germline, CDR1 is MRHNA and CDR2 is SNTAGT. This CDR3 has 14 amino acids. With V trimmed by 5 bases and J by 11 bases, 9 bases remained unmatched.

The chain uses TRBV19 and TRBJ2-1, with TRBD1 matching over 7 bases. J was trimmed by 7 bases and V by 3 bases; bases with no gene match: 6. The CDR3 runs 14 residues. Per germline, CDR1 LNHDA and CDR2 SQIVND (reference sequence). The CDR3 region has the DNA TGTGCCAGTAGTATCCGACAGGGCGGGAATGAGCAGTTCTTC. Protein product: CASSIRQGGNEQFF.

There are a few counts of this clonotype. This CDR3 reads CASSRTGGQYF. For the CDR3, the DNA is TGTGCCAGCAGCCGTACAGGTGGGCAGTACTTC. The V gene is TRBV6-2 or TRBV6-3, the J gene TRBJ2-5; weak D call: TRBD1 (5 bases). The V end was cut by 6 bases, the J end by 11 bases, with 13 bases between. The V gene's germline CDR1 is MNHEY and CDR2 SVGEGT. CDR3 length: 11 residues.

Only a few counts were recorded for this clonotype. This clone may be a read error of a much larger clone one base away. V is TRBV4-3 and J is TRBJ2-1; perhaps TRBD2 as D (6 bases). The assigned J gene may be wrong: the sequence end matches TRBJ2-7 better. This CDR3 contains 16 residues. Germline V gene sequence: CDR1 LGHNA, CDR2 YSLEER. CDR3 in DNA: TGCGCCAGCAGCCAACTCCCAGCGGGCTCCTACAATGAGCAGTACTTC. Translating gives CASSQLPAGSYNEQYF.

This clonotype was observed a handful of times. The chain combines TRBV3-1 with TRBJ2-1; D may be TRBD2 (7 bases). Germline lookup yields CDR1 LGHDT and CDR2 YNNKEL (reference sequence). Between the trimmed V and J ends, which lost 0 bases and 7 bases, there was a span of 16 bases. The CDR3 consists of 16 residues. DNA for the CDR3: TGTGCCAGCAGCCAAGATTGGGGGGGGGCAGGTAATGAGCAGTTCTTC. Amino acids: CASSQDWGGAGNEQFF.

This clonotype has just a few counts. V and J are TRBV14 and TRBJ1-6; no clear D. V lost 5 bases and J lost 7, with 12 bases in between. Germline CDR1 and CDR2: SGHDN and FVKESK. This CDR3 is built from 14 residues. CDR3 residues: CASSGLRGNSPLHF. The CDR3 bases are TGTGCCAGCAGCGGACTGAGAGGAAATTCACCCCTCCACTTT.

The V call is TRBV10-3, the J call TRBJ2-5; TRBD1 is a possible D gene (5 bases). The closer fit of TRBJ2-1 to the DNA end suggests the J call may be wrong. From germline, CDR1 is ENHRY and CDR2 SYGVKD. The CDR3 covers 13 residues. The CDR3 sequence is CAISEVGVETQFF. The CDR3 coding sequence is TGTGCCATCAGTGAGGTAGGGGTAGAGACCCAGTTCTTC.

The chain couples TRBV3-1 to TRBJ1-6; TRBD1 matches 8 bases. Per germline, CDR1 LGHDT and CDR2 YNNKEL (reference sequence). J gave up 12 bases and V 0 bases, and 4 bases lay outside the gene matches. The CDR3 totals 14 residues. CDR3 residues: CASSQDIRGRPLHF. The DNA for the CDR3 is TGTGCCAGCAGCCAAGACATCAGGGGGCGACCCCTCCACTTT.

This clonotype has at least ten counts. This rearrangement joins TRBV7-2 to TRBJ2-7; TRBD2 matches at 14 bases. V was clipped by 6 bases and J by 2 bases; unmatched bases: 9. CDR3 length equals 17 residues. Germline V CDR1 and CDR2: SGHTA, FQGNSA. DNA for the CDR3: TGTGCCAGCAGTCGACTAGCGGGGGGGCCCATAACCTACGAGCAGTACTTC. It specifies CASSRLAGGPITYEQYF.

This clonotype was seen only a few times. This chain joins TRBV6-2 or TRBV6-3 and TRBJ2-7; 7 nucleotides align to TRBD1. This CDR3 spans 17 amino acids. Losses at the gene ends were 6 bases for V and 4 bases for J; bases not matched to a gene: 18. Germline V gives CDR1 MNHEY, CDR2 SVGEGT. CDR3 nucleotide sequence: TGTGCCAGCAGCTCCGTTCGGACAGGCGGCTTTCGTTACGAGCAGTACTTC. Translated: CASSSVRTGGFRYEQYF.

V and J are TRBV6-4 and TRBJ2-1; tentative D call: TRBD2 (7 bases). V was clipped by 6 bases and J by 9 bases, with 12 bases between them. The V gene's germline CDR1 is MRHNA and CDR2 SNTAGT. The CDR3 totals 12 residues. The chain's CDR3 is CASRGGLGEQFF. CDR3 nucleotides: TGTGCCAGCAGGGGGGGGCTAGGTGAGCAGTTCTTC.

Of note for this clonotype: This may be a read error, as it is one base from a much larger clone. The rearrangement joins TRBV20-1 to TRBJ1-2; D may be TRBD1 (6 bases). Trimming shortened V by 1 base and J by 9 bases, and 18 bases separated the two germline ends. Germline lookup yields CDR1 DFQATT and CDR2 SNEGSKA (reference sequence). The CDR3 has 14 residues. This CDR3 reads CSARAETGLDSYTF. The CDR3, as DNA: TGCAGTGCTAGAGCAGAGACAGGATTGGATAGCTACACCTTC.

This chain joins TRBV14 and TRBJ1-4, with unresolved D. The CDR3 runs 13 residues. Trimming stripped 4 bases from V and 8 bases from J, with 11 bases between. Germline CDR1 reads SGHDN; CDR2 reads FVKESK. The CDR3 region is CASSLAGKEKLFF. CDR3 sequence (DNA): TGTGCCAGCAGCCTTGCGGGGAAGGAAAAACTGTTTTTT.

The sample holds a few counts of this clonotype. The chain employs TRBV11-3 and TRBJ2-1; D may be TRBD2 (6 bases). The CDR3 loop spans 13 amino acids. Germline V lookup: CDR1 SGHNT, CDR2 YENEEA. Trimming removed 5 bases at V and 7 bases at J, with 12 bases between. The DNA of the CDR3 is TGTGCCAGCAGCCTGACTAGTAGGAATGAGCAGTTCTTC. Protein sequence: CASSLTSRNEQFF.

V is TRBV28 and J is TRBJ2-4; the D gene could be TRBD1 or TRBD2 (5 bases each). The DNA end is a closer match to TRBJ2-7, so the J assignment may be wrong. Germline assignment: CDR1 MDHEN and CDR2 SYDVKM. CDR3 length: 15 residues. CDR3 loop: CASSPPGAVGYEQYF. The CDR3 DNA follows: TGTGCCAGCAGTCCCCCCGGGGCAGTAGGCTACGAGCAGTACTTC.

The CDR3 loop reads CASSGGGIGKLFF. In DNA form, the CDR3 reads TGTGCCAGCAGCGGGGGGGGGATCGGAAAACTGTTTTTT. The chain carries TRBV9 and TRBJ1-4; D might be TRBD1 (5 bases). The CDR3 loop spans 13 amino acids. Germline V gene lookup returns CDR1 SGDLS and CDR2 YYNGEE. The V end was cut by 3 bases, the J end by 10 bases, with 13 bases between.

This CDR3 reads CASSVVETDTQYF. In DNA, the CDR3 is TGTGCCAGCAGCGTAGTAGAGACAGATACGCAGTATTTT. This sequence joins TRBV9 and TRBJ2-3; unclear D gene. The CDR3 has 13 amino acids. The ends were cut back, 0 bases at V and 3 bases at J, with 5 bases in the middle. The V gene's germline CDR1 is SGDLS and CDR2 YYNGEE.

This clonotype was observed at least ten times. The V gene is TRBV7-9, the J gene TRBJ2-7, with D possibly being TRBD2 (6 bases). Trimming pared 3 bases from V and 7 bases from J, leaving 16 bases between. CDR1 and CDR2 (germline): SEHNR, FQNEAQ (reference sequence). The CDR3 is 14 amino acids. DNA of the CDR3: TGTGCCAGCAGCTTTTACGGGACCGCGGGGGAGCAGTACTTC. It codes for CASSFYGTAGEQYF.

This clonotype occurred a few times. The chain combines TRBV27 with TRBJ2-5; 8 bases fit TRBD2. The CDR3 is made up of 15 amino acids. The germline V gene encodes CDR1 MNHEY and CDR2 SMNVEV (reference sequence). V shed 6 bases and J 4 bases; nucleotides not matched to a gene: 10. In DNA form, the CDR3 reads TGTGCCAGCAGCGTTGGCGGGAGGTTTTTAGAGACCCAGTACTTC. Encoded protein: CASSVGGRFLETQYF.

This clonotype was found many times. V is TRBV4-3 and J is TRBJ2-2; a weak D match, TRBD1 (5 bases). The CDR3 is 17 residues long. Germline lookup yields CDR1 LGHNA and CDR2 YSLEER. The ends were cut back, 0 bases at V and 5 bases at J, with 16 bases in the middle. DNA of the CDR3: TGCGCCAGCAGCCAAGAGGGTTATCAGGGTTTTACCGGGGAGCTGTTTTTT. It is translated as CASSQEGYQGFTGELFF.

The J gene is TRBJ1-6, the V gene TRBV6-5; D unresolved. Trimming cost V 8 bases and J 1 base, with 12 bases left between them. Germline V gene data show CDR1 as MNHEY and CDR2 as SVGAGI. This CDR3 region has 15 residues. The CDR3 region is CASRTGWSYNSPLHF. The CDR3 DNA sequence: TGTGCCAGCCGTACGGGGTGGTCCTATAATTCACCCCTCCACTTT.

This clonotype was seen a few times. This chain links TRBV5-6 with TRBJ2-3; D might be TRBD1 (6 bases). CDR1 and CDR2 (germline): SGHDT, YYEEEE. This CDR3 is built from 16 residues. Trimming took off 1 base at V and 2 bases at J, with 14 bases between the two ends. CDR3 bases: TGTGCCAGCAGCTTGTATTCGAACAGGGACACAGATACGCAGTATTTT. As protein: CASSLYSNRDTDTQYF.

On this clonotype: This clone may be a read error of a much larger clone one base away. V and J are TRBV29-1 and TRBJ2-5, with D unclear. This CDR3 region has 13 residues. CDR1 is SQVTM and CDR2 is ANQGSEA in the germline V gene. V lost 4 bases and J lost 5, with 14 bases in between. The CDR3 loop is CSVGKVFGETQYF. CDR3 nucleotide sequence: TGCAGCGTTGGGAAGGTTTTCGGGGAGACCCAGTACTTC.

This clonotype turned up a few times. The genes are TRBV6-1 and TRBJ2-5; D might be TRBD1 or TRBD2, each matching 5 bases. V was shortened by 1 base and J by 2 bases, with 17 bases between the two germline ends. Germline V CDR1 and CDR2: MNHNS, SASEGT. The CDR3 runs 17 residues. CDR3 sequence: CASSEEGTWGLQETQYF. The CDR3 DNA reads as TGTGCCAGCAGTGAAGAGGGCACCTGGGGGTTACAAGAGACCCAGTACTTC.

Worth noting for this clonotype: The junction shows a germline mismatch at one end, possibly a read error. The V call is TRBV7-9, the J call TRBJ2-1; 7 bases are a match to TRBD2. The CDR3 spans 17 residues. The germline V gene has CDR1 SEHNR and CDR2 FQNEAQ (reference sequence). The CDR3 here is CASSPTGGAGFYDEQFF. The CDR3 nucleotides read TGTGCCAGCAGCCCCACCGGGGGAGCGGGATTCTACGATGAGCAGTTCTTC.

This sequence joins TRBV10-3 and TRBJ2-7, with D possibly being TRBD2 (6 bases). Germline CDR1 reads ENHRY; CDR2 reads SYGVKD. This CDR3 contains 15 residues. V was clipped by 3 bases and J by 1 base, with 13 bases between them. The DNA of the CDR3 is TGTGCCATCAGTGACCCCGGGGGTTGGTCCTACGAGCAGTACTTC. It translates to CAISDPGGWSYEQYF.

This clonotype has just a few counts. The V call is TRBV12-3 or TRBV12-4, the J call TRBJ2-3, with 13 bases lining up with TRBD2. CDR3 size: 17 residues. V dropped 6 bases and J dropped 3; count of bases not matched to a gene: 9. CDR3 sequence: CASRWTSGGSGTDTQYF. The CDR3 bases are TGTGCCAGCAGATGGACTAGCGGGGGCTCTGGGACAGATACGCAGTATTTT.

This clonotype occurred once. The V gene is TRBV27, the J gene TRBJ2-1; the D call may be TRBD1 or TRBD2 (7 bases each). The V gene's germline CDR1 is MNHEY and CDR2 SMNVEV (reference sequence). V was clipped by 5 bases and J by 13 bases, with 24 bases between them. The CDR3 consists of 15 residues. The CDR3 region is CASSPSRQGGETQFF. CDR3 nucleotides: TGTGCCAGCAGTCCATCGCGACAGGGAGGGGAGACCCAGTTCTTC.

This clonotype has only one observation. CDR3 in DNA: TGCGCCAGCACGAACAGGGGGCAGAACACCGGGGAGCTGTTTTTT. Protein sequence: CASTNRGQNTGELFF. This rearrangement joins TRBV4-1 to TRBJ2-2, with 9 bases identical to TRBD1. Germline trimming cut 7 bases from V and 1 base from J; bases unmatched to any gene: 4. The germline V gene encodes CDR1 MGHRA and CDR2 YSYEKL. This CDR3 is 15 amino acids long.

The chain recombines TRBV11-2 with TRBJ2-5, with a possible D match to TRBD1 (6 bases). The CDR3 runs to 14 residues. Trimming removed 5 bases at V and 1 base at J, with 11 bases between. Germline V CDR1 and CDR2: SGHAT, FQNNGV. CDR3 in DNA: TGTGCCAGCAGCCGTGGGACAAGCCAAGAGACCCAGTACTTC. Its protein product is CASSRGTSQETQYF.

The chain employs TRBV28 and TRBJ2-4; 7 nucleotides match TRBD2. With 5 bases clipped from V and 5 bases from J, the junction kept 0 bases outside the gene matches. Germline-derived CDR1 and CDR2 are MDHEN and SYDVKM. This CDR3 spans 12 amino acids. The CDR3: CASSRGENIQYF. DNA for the CDR3: TGTGCCAGCAGTCGGGGGGAAAACATTCAGTACTTC. Full variable domain (rest looked up from reference TRBV28 and TRBJ2-4): DVKVTQSSRYLVKRTGEKVFLECVQDMDHENMFWYRQDPGLGLRLIYFSYDVKMKEKGDIPEGYSVSREKKERFSLILESASTNQTSMYLCASSRGENIQYFGAGTRLSVL.

This chain links TRBV29-1 with TRBJ1-2, with a tentative D call TRBD1 (6 bases). The CDR3 has 13 amino acids. CDR1 is SQVTM and CDR2 is ANQGSEA in the germline V gene. Trimming stripped 7 bases from V and 0 bases from J, with 12 bases between. The CDR3 nucleotides are TGCAGCGGGATCGACAGGACTAACTATGGCTACACCTTC. Translation gives CSGIDRTNYGYTF.